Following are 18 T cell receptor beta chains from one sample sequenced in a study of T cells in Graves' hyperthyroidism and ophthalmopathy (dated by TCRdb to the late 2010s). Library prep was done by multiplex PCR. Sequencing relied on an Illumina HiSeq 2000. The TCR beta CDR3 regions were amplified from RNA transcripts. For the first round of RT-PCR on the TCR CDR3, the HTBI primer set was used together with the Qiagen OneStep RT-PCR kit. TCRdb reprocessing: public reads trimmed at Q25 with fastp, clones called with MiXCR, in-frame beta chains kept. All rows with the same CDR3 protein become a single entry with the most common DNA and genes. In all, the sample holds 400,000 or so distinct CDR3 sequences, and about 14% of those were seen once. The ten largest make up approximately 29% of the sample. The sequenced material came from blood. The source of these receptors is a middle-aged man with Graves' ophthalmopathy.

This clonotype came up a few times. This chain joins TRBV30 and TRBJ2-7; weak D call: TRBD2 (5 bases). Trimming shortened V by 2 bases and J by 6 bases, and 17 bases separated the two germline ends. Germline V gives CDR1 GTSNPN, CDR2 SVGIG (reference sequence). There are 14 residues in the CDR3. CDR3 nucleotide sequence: TGTGCCTGGAGTTCCTCGGGGTCAGGAGGCGAGCAGTACTTC. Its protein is CAWSSSGSGGEQYF.

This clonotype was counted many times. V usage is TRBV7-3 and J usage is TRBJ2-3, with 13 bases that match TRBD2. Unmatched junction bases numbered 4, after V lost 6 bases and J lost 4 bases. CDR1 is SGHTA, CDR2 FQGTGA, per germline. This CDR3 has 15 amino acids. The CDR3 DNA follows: TGTGCCAGCAGTAGACTAGCGGGAGGATCAGATACGCAGTATTTT. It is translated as CASSRLAGGSDTQYF.

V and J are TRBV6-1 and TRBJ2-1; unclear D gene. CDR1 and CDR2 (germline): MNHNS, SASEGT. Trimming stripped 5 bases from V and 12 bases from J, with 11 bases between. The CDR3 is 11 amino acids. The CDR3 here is CASSYDGGQFF. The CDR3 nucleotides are TGTGCCAGCAGTTATGATGGCGGGCAGTTCTTC.

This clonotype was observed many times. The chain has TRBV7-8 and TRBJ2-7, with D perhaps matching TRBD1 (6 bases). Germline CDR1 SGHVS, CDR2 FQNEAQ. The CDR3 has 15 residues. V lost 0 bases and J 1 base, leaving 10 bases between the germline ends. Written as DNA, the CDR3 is TGTGCCAGCAGCTTAGCGCGAACAGGGTCCTACGAGCAGTACTTC. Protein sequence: CASSLARTGSYEQYF.

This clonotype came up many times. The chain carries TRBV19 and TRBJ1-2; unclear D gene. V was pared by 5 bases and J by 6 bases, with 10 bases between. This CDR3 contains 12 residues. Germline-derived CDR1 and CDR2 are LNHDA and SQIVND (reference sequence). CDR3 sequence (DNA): TGTGCCAGTAGTCTTCACGGGGATGGCTACACCTTC. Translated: CASSLHGDGYTF.

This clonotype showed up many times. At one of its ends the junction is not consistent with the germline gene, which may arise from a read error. The CDR3 DNA reads as TGTGCTAGTGGATTGGGACTAGCACCTAGCACAGATACGCAGTATTTT. Its protein is CASGLGLAPSTDTQYF. The V gene is TRBV12-5, the J gene TRBJ2-3; 9 nucleotides align to TRBD2. The germline CDR1 and CDR2 sequences are LGHNT and FRNRAP. The CDR3 is 16 amino acids.

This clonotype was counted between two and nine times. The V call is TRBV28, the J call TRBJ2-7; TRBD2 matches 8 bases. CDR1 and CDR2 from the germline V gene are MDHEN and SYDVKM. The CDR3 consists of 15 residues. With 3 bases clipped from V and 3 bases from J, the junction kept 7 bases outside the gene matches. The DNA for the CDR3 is TGTGCCAGCAGTTTGGATATCGCGGGAGGCTACGAGCAGTACTTC. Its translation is CASSLDIAGGYEQYF.

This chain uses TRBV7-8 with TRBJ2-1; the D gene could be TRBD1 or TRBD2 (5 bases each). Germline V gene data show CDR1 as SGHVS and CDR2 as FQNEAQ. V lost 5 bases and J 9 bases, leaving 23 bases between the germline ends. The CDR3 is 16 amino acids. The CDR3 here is CASSPFWGSRRSEQFF. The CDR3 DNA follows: TGTGCCAGCAGCCCTTTTTGGGGGAGCAGACGGAGTGAGCAGTTCTTC.

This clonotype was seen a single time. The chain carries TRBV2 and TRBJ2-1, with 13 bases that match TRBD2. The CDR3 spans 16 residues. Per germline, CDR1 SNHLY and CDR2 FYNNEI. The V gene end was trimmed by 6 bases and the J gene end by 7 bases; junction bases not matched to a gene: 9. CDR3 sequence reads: CASRGTGTSGMNEQFF. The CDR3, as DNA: TGTGCCAGCAGAGGGACCGGGACTAGCGGGATGAATGAGCAGTTCTTC.

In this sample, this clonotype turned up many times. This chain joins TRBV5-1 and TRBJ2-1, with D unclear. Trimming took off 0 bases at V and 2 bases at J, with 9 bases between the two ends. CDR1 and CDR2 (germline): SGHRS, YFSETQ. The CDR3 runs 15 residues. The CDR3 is CASSLGAVAYNEQFF. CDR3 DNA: TGCGCCAGCAGCTTGGGGGCAGTAGCCTACAATGAGCAGTTCTTC.

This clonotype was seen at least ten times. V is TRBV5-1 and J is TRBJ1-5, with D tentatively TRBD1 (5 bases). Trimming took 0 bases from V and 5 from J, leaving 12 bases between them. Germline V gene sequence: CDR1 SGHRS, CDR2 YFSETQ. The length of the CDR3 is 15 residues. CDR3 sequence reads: CASSLDGTPYQPQHF. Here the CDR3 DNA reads TGCGCCAGCAGCTTGGATGGGACTCCTTATCAGCCCCAGCATTTT.

CDR3 DNA: TGTGCCAGCAGCCGCCCAGGGACTAGCTCCTACGAGCAGTACTTC. Encoded protein: CASSRPGTSSYEQYF. The chain recombines TRBV28 with TRBJ2-7; TRBD2 matches at 8 bases. The length of the CDR3 is 15 residues. From germline, CDR1 is MDHEN and CDR2 SYDVKM. V was clipped by 6 bases and J by 0 bases; unmatched bases: 7.

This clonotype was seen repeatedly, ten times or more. The CDR3 DNA reads TGTGCCAGCTCACTTTTGGGGTCGCCGGATACGCAGTATTTT. This encodes CASSLLGSPDTQYF. The V and J genes are TRBV18 and TRBJ2-3; D call uncertain. Germline assignment: CDR1 KGHSH and CDR2 LQKENI. V was clipped by 4 bases and J by 6 bases, with 14 bases between them. The CDR3 runs to 14 residues.

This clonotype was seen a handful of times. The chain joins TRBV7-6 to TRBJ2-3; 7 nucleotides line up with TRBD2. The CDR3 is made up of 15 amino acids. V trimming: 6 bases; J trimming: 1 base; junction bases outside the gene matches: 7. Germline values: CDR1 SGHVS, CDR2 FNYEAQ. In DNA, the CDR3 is TGTGCCAGCAGGGAGAGCGGGGCCGGCACAGATACGCAGTATTTT. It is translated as CASRESGAGTDTQYF.

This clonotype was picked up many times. The CDR3 DNA reads as TGTGCCAGCAGTTATACCGGGACCACTGAAGCTTTCTTT. This codes for CASSYTGTTEAFF. The rearrangement joins TRBV6-5 to TRBJ1-1, with D possibly matching TRBD1 (5 bases). The CDR3 totals 13 residues. The V end lost 3 bases, the J end lost 4 bases, and 9 bases lay between the germline ends. The germline gives CDR1 MNHEY, CDR2 SVGAGI.

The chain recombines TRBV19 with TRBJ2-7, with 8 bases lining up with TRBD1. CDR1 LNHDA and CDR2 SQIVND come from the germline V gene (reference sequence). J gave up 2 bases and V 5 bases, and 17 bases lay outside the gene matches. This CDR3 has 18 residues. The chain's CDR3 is CASSRQGTISRTPYEQYF. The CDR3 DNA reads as TGTGCCAGTAGTCGACAGGGGACCATATCGCGGACCCCCTACGAGCAGTACTTC.

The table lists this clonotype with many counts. CDR3 amino acids: CASSLESNQPQHF. CDR3 nucleotides: TGTGCCAGCAGTTTAGAGAGCAATCAGCCCCAGCATTTT. V gene TRBV12-3 or TRBV12-4 combines with J gene TRBJ1-5; D ambiguous. Trimming pared 1 base from V and 1 base from J, leaving 2 bases between. The CDR3 consists of 13 residues.

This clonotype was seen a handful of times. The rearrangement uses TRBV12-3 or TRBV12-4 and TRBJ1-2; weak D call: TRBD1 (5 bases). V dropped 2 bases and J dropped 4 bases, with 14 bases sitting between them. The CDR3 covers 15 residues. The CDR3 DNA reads TGTGCCAGCAGTTTATCCGGGGCCCGTGCCTATGGCTACACCTTC. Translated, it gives CASSLSGARAYGYTF.